What follows are 4 T cell receptor beta chains derived from one specimen sequenced in a study of human CD4 T cells and Enterobacteriaceae. Memory CD4+ T cells were sorted as all CD4+ cells except CD45RA+CCR7+CD95- naive cells, over 95% pure. Some clones are missing from TCRdb's copy, which holds only in-frame ones; the method was immunoSEQ multiplex PCR. The repertoire holds some 30,000 clones, with approximately 84% as singletons. Sequencing input: memory CD4+ T cells from blood. Every receptor here comes from a human donor in good health.

The chain uses TRBV2 and TRBJ1-5; perhaps TRBD1 as D (5 bases). Per the germline V gene, CDR1 is SNHLY and CDR2 is FYNNEI. CDR3 length equals 13 residues. V was clipped by 4 bases and J by 7 bases, with 11 bases between them. The CDR3 region has the DNA TGTGCCAGCAGTGTTCAGGGAGTGCAGCCCCAGCATTTT. It yields the protein CASSVQGVQPQHF.

V and J are TRBV9 and TRBJ1-3; no definite D call. The CDR3 sequence is 15 residues long. Germline lookup yields CDR1 SGDLS and CDR2 YYNGEE. Trimming took off 2 bases at V and 0 bases at J, with 9 bases between the two ends. Written as DNA, the CDR3 is TGTGCCAGCAGCGTGGATGGTATCTCTGGAAACACCATATATTTT. Its protein is CASSVDGISGNTIYF.

This chain connects TRBV19 to TRBJ1-5; D perhaps matches TRBD1 (6 bases). Between the trimmed V and J ends, which lost 8 bases and 5 bases, there was a span of 10 bases. Germline CDR1 is LNHDA and CDR2 is SQIVND (reference sequence). The CDR3 has 12 amino acids. CDR3 DNA: TGTGCCAGTCAACAGGGATATCAGCCCCAGCATTTT. Translation gives CASQQGYQPQHF.

V usage is TRBV7-6 and J usage is TRBJ1-3; TRBD1 is a possible D gene (5 bases). The V end was cut by 5 bases, the J end by 0 bases, with 11 bases between. Germline lookup yields CDR1 SGHVS and CDR2 FNYEAQ. The CDR3 totals 15 residues. The CDR3 nucleotides read TGTGCCAGCAGCCCGGGGCTCCACTCTGGAAACACCATATATTTT. It codes for CASSPGLHSGNTIYF.